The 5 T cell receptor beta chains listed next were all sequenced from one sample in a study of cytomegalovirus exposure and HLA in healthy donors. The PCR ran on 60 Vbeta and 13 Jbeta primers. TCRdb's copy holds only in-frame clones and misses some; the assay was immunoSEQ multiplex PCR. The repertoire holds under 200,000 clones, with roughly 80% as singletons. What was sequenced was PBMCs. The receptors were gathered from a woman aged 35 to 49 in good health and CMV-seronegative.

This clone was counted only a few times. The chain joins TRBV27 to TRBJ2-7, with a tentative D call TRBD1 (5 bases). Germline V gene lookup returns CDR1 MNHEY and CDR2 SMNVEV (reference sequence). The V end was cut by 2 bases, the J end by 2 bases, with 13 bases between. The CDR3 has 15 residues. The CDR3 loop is CASSLKRQYTYEQYF. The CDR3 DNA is TGTGCCAGCAGTTTAAAGCGACAGTATACCTACGAGCAGTACTTC.

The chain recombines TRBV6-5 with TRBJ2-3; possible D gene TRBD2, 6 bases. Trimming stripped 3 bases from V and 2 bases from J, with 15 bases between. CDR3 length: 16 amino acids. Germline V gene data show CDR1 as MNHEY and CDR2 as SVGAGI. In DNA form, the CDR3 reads TGTGCCAGCAGTTATAATTCACTAGCCTACACAGATACGCAGTATTTT. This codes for CASSYNSLAYTDTQYF.

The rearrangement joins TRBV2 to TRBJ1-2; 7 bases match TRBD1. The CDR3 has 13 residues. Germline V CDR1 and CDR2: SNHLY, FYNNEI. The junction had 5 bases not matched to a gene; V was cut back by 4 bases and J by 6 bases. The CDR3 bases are TGTGCCAGCAGTGTAAGGCAGGGGGATGGCTACACCTTC. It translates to CASSVRQGDGYTF.

The CDR3 nucleotides are TGTGCCAGCAGTTACTCGAACGGGTACAATCAGCCCCAGCATTTT. The encoded protein is CASSYSNGYNQPQHF. The V call is TRBV6-6, the J call TRBJ1-5, with D uncertain. This CDR3 is built from 15 residues. The V end was cut by 0 bases, the J end by 3 bases, with 9 bases between. Germline values: CDR1 MNHNY, CDR2 SVGAGI (reference sequence).

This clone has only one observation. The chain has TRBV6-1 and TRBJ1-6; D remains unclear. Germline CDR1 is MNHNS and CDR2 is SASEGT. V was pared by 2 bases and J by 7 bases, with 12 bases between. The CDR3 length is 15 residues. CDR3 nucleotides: TGTGCCAGCAGTGAACAGGACTCTGGGAATTCACCCCTCCACTTT. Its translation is CASSEQDSGNSPLHF.